What follows is one T cell receptor beta chain and its context. The data were obtained in a study of blood T cell repertoires in COVID-19. V lost 4 bases to trimming and J lost 0 bases; unmatched junction nucleotides: 1. The CDR3 consists of 14 residues. The germline V gene encodes CDR1 LNHDA and CDR2 SQIVND (reference sequence). Sequenced by immunoSEQ multiplex PCR; TCRdb stores in-frame clones only, minus some. The table lists approximately 300,000 clones, 87% of them singletons. Donors were grouped by their self-reported clinical history. Specimen: PBMCs or T cells enriched from blood (not recorded which). The V call is TRBV19, the J call TRBJ1-2; 8 bases align to TRBD1. The receptor's source is a woman in her 30s who had recovered from COVID-19. CDR3 amino acids: CASSTQGANYGYTF. CDR3 DNA: TGTGCCAGTAGTACACAGGGGGCTAACTATGGCTACACCTTC. Looking up the rest from reference TRBV19 and TRBJ1-2 gives the full variable domain: DGGITQSPKYLFRKEGQNVTLSCEQNLNHDAMYWYRQDPGQGLRLIYYSQIVNDFQKGDIAEGYSVSREKKESFPLTVTSAQKNPTAFYLCASSTQGANYGYTFGSGTRLTVV.